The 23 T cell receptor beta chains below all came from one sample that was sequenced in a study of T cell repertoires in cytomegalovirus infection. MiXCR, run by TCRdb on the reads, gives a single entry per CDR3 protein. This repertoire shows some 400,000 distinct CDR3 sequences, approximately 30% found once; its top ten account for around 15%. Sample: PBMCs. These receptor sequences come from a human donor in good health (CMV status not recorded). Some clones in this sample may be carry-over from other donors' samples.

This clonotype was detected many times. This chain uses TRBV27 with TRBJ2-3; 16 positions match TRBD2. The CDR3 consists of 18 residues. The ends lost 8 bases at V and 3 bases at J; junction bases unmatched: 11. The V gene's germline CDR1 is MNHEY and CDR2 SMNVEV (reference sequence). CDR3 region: CASALRGTSGGVTDTQYF. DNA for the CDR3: TGTGCCAGCGCCCTTCGCGGGACTAGCGGGGGGGTAACAGATACGCAGTATTTT.

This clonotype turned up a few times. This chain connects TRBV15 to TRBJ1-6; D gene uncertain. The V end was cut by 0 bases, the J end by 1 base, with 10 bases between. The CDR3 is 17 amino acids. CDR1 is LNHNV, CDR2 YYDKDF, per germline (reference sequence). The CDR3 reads CATSRDVLLSYNSPLHF. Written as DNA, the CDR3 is TGTGCCACCAGCAGAGATGTCCTCTTGTCCTATAATTCACCCCTCCACTTT.

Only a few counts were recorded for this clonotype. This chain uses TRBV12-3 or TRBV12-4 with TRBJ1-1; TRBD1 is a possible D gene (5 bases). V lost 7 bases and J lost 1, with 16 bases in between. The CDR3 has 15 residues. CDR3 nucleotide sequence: TGTGCCAGCAAAGTCTTGGGACGGGCGAACACTGAAGCTTTCTTT. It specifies CASKVLGRANTEAFF.

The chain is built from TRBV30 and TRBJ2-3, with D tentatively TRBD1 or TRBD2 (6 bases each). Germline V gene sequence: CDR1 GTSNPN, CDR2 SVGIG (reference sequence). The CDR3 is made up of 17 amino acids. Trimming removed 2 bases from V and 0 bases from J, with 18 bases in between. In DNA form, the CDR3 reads TGTGCCTGGAGTCGGGGGCCAGCACCAACTAGCACAGATACGCAGTATTTT. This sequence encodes CAWSRGPAPTSTDTQYF.

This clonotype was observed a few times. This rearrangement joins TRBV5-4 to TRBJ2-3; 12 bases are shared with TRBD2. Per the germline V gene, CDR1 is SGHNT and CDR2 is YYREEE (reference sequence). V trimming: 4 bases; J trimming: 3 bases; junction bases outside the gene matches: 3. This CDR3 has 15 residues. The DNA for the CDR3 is TGTGCCAGCAGCCGGACTAGCGGGGTGACAGATACGCAGTATTTT. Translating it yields CASSRTSGVTDTQYF.

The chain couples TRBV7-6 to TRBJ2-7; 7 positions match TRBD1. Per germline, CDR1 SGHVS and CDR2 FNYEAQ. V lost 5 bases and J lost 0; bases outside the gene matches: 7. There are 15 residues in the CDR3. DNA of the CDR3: TGTGCCAGCAGCGGACGGACAGGTAGCTCCTACGAGCAGTACTTC. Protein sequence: CASSGRTGSSYEQYF.

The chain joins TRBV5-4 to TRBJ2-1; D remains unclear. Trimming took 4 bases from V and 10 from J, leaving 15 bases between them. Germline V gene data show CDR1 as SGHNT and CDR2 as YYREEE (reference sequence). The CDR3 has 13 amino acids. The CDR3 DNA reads TGTGCCAGCAGCCCGGTGGGATCCTGGGAGCAGTTCTTC. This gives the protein CASSPVGSWEQFF.

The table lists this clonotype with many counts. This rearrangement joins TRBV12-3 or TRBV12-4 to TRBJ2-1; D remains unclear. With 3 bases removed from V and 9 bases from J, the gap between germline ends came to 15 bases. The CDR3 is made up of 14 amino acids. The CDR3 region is CASSLTGFSSEQFF. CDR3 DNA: TGTGCCAGCAGTTTGACTGGCTTCTCTAGTGAGCAGTTCTTC.

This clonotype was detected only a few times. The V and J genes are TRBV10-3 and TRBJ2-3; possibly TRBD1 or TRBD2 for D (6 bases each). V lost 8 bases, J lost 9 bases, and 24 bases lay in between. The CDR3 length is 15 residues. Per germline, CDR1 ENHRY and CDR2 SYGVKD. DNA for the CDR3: TGTGCCATCGGACCCTTTGGGGGGCGCGAGCACACGCAGTATTTT. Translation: CAIGPFGGREHTQYF.

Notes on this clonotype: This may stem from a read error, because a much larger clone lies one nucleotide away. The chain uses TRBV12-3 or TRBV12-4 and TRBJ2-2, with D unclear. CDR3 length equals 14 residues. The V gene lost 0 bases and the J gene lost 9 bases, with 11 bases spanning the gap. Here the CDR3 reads CASSLALGPWELFF. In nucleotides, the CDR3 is TGTGCCAGCAGTTTAGCGCTTGGCCCTTGGGAGCTGTTTTTT.

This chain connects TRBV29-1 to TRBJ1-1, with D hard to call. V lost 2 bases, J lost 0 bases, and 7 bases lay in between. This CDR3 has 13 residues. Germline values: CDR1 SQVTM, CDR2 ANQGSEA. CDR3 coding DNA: TGCAGCGTTGAAAACGGACTGAACACTGAAGCTTTCTTT. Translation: CSVENGLNTEAFF.

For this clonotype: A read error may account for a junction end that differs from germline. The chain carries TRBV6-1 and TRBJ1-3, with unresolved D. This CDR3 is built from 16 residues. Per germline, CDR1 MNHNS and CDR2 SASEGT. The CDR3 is CASSEVPGPSGNTICF. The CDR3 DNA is TGTGCAAGCAGTGAAGTTCCTGGACCCTCTGGAAACACCATATGTTTT.

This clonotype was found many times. CDR3 amino acids: CASSNRQTNTEAFF. DNA of the CDR3: TGTGCCAGCAGCAACCGACAGACGAACACTGAAGCTTTCTTT. This chain joins TRBV7-9 and TRBJ1-1, with D possibly TRBD1 on 5 matching bases. The CDR3 has 14 residues. V dropped 5 bases and J dropped 1 base, with 11 bases sitting between them. Germline assignment: CDR1 SEHNR and CDR2 FQNEAQ (reference sequence).

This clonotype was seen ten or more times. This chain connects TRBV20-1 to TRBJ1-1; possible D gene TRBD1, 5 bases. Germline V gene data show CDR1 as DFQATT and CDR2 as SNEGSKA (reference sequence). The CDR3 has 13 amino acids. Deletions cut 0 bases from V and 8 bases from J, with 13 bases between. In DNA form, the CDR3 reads TGCAGTGCTAGAGATCAGCGAGGGGTAGAAGCTTTCTTT. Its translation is CSARDQRGVEAFF.

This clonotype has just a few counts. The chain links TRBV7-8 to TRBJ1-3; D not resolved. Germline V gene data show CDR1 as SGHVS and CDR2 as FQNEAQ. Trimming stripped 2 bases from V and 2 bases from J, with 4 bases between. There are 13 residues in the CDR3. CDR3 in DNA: TGTGCCAGCAGCTTAATCGCTGGAAACACCATATATTTT. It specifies CASSLIAGNTIYF.

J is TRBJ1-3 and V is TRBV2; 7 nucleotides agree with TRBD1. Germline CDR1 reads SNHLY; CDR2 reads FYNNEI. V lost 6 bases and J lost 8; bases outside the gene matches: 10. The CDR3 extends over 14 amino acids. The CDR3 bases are TGTGCCAGCAGACCCGGTCAGGGGGAAGACACCATATATTTT. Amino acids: CASRPGQGEDTIYF.

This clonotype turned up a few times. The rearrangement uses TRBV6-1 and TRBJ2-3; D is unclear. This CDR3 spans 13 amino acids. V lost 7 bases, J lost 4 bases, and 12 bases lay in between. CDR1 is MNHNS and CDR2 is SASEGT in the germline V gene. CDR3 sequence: CASKIITADTQYF. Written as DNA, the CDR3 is TGTGCCAGCAAGATAATAACCGCAGATACGCAGTATTTT.

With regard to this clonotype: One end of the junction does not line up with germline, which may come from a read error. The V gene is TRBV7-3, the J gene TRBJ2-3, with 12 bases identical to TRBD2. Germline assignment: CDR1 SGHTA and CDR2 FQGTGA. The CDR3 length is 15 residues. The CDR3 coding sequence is TGTGCCAGCAGCTCTAGCGGGGGGGGCACAGATACGCATTATTTT. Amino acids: CASSSSGGGTDTHYF.

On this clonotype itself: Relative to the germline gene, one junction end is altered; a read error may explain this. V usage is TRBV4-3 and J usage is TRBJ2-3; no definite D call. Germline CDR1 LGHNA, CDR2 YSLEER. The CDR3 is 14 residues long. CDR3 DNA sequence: TGCGCCAGCATCCAAGAACCGGAGTCAGATACGCAGTATTTT. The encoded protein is CASIQEPESDTQYF.

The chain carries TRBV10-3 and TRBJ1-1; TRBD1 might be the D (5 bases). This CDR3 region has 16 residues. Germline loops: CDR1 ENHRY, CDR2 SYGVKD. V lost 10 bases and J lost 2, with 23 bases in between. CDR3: CATDQGYFSGNTEAFF. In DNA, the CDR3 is TGTGCCACCGACCAGGGCTATTTCTCGGGAAACACTGAAGCTTTCTTT.

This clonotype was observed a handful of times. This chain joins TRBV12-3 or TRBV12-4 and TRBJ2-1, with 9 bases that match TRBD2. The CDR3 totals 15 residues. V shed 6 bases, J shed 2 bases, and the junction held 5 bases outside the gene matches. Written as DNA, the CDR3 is TGTGCCAGCAGAGGCTCTAGCGGGGCCTACAATGAGCAGTTCTTC. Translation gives CASRGSSGAYNEQFF.

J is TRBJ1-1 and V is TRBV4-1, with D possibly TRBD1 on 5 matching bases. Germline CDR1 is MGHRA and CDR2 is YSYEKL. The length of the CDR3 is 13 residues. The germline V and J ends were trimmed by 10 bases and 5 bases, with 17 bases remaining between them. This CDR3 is CAIGGDLGTEAFF. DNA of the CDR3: TGCGCCATCGGGGGTGACTTGGGGACTGAAGCTTTCTTT.

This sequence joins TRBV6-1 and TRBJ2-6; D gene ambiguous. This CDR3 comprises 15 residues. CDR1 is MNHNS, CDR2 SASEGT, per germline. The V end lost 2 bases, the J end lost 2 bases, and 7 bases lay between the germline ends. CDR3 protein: CASSEPHAGANVLTF. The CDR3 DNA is TGTGCCAGCAGTGAACCGCACGCTGGGGCCAACGTCCTGACTTTC.